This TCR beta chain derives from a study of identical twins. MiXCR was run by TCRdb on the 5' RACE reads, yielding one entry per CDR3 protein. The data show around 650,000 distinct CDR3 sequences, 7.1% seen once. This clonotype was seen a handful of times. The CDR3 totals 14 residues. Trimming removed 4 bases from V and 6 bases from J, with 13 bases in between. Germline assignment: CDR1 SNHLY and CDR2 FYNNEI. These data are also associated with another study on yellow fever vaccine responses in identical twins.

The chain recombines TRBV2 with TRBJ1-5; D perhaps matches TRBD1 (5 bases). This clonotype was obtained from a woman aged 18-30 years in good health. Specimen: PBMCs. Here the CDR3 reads CASSGRAGSQPQHF. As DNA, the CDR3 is TGTGCCAGCAGTGGTAGGGCAGGGAGTCAGCCCCAGCATTTT. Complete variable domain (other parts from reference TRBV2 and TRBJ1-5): EPEVTQTPSHQVTQMGQEVILRCVPISNHLYFYWYRQILGQKVEFLVSFYNNEISEKSEIFDDQFSVERPDGSNFTLKIRSTKLEDSAMYFCASSGRAGSQPQHFGDGTRLSIL.